This T cell receptor beta chain came from a study of shared clonotypes between healthy human individuals. Study-level information: The cohort comprised two women and a few men. Their ages spanned 18 to 49 years. Researchers assigned three CD4 naive, three CD4 memory, two CD8 naive and one CD8 memory plate to each donor. The study, taken as a whole, reports: Generally, estimated richness proved larger in naive subsets than it did in memory subsets. The naive CD4 repertoires of a handful of donors were compared, and roughly 5.1% of clonotypes were shared.

Generated by immunoSEQ multiplex PCR, the TCRdb table keeps only in-frame clones and is missing some. The data show about 2.3 million clones, about 92% seen once. Notes on this clone: Its target is unknown. Other DNA sequences in this sample translate to the same CDR3.

The origin of this receptor is a man aged 18 to 30 in good health. Some clones in this sample may be carry-over from other donors' samples. Sequenced: naive CD4+ T cells from PBMCs. Regarding subset: CD45RA+ positively selected.

The CDR3 is CASSFSGSSYNEQFF. The DNA of the CDR3 is TGTGCCAGCAGCTTTAGCGGTAGCTCCTACAATGAGCAGTTCTTC. The chain couples TRBV7-9 to TRBJ2-1, with D maybe TRBD2 (6 bases). The V end lost 3 bases, the J end lost 0 bases, and 9 bases lay between the germline ends. The length of the CDR3 is 15 residues. From germline, CDR1 is SEHNR and CDR2 FQNEAQ (reference sequence).